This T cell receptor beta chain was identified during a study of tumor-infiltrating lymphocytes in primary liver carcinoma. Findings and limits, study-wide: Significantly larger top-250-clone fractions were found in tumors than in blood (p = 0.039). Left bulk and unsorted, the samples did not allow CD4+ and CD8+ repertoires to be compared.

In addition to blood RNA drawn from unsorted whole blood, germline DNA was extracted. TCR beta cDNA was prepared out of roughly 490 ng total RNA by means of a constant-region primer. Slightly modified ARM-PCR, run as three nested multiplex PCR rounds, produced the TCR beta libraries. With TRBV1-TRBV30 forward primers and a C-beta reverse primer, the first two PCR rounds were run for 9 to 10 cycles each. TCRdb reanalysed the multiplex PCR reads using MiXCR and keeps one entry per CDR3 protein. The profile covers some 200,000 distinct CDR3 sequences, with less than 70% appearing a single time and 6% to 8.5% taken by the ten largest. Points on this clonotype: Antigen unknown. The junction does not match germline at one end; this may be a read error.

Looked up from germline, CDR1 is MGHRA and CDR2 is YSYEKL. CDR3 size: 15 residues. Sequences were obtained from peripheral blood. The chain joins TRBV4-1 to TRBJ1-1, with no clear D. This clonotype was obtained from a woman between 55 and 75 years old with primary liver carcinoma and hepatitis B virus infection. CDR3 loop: CASSQSPGVVTEAFF. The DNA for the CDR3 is TGCGCCAGCAGCCAAAGCCCGGGAGTTGTCACTGAAGCCTTCTTT.